Listed below are T cell receptor beta chains from one sample, sequenced in a study of T-cell memory formation after mild COVID-19. Each CDR3 protein gets one entry after TCRdb re-called the 5' RACE reads with MiXCR. The data contain 300,000 or so distinct CDR3 sequences, more than 15% of them singletons. Sequencing used PBMCs or a T cell subset sorted from them (not recorded which). These receptors originate from a man aged 18-30 years who had mild COVID-19 (a few samples of this study predate the infection). Cell type and time point are not known. CDR3s include the opening cysteine and the closing phenylalanine or tryptophan.

CASEARGLTDTQYF,TRBJ2-3,TRBV12-5
CARIGPSGDTDTQYF,TRBJ2-3,TRBV5-1
CASSFSGSTEAFF,TRBJ1-1,TRBV5-1
CASSPARTVHEQYF,TRBJ2-7,TRBV6-2/TRBV6-3
CASRSGTSEAFF,TRBJ1-1,TRBV12-3/TRBV12-4
CASSLSGGKGYTF,TRBJ1-2,TRBV5-1
CASSPSRRGFQPQHF,TRBJ1-5,TRBV4-3
CSVGGASIQDTQYF,TRBJ2-3,TRBV20-1
CASSYSGDSSGNTIYF,TRBJ1-3,TRBV6-5
CASSFEGSSYNEQFF,TRBJ2-1,TRBV7-9
CASSRTVEETQYF,TRBJ2-5,TRBV7-3
CASSDIPAKNIQYF,TRBJ2-4,TRBV27
CSARTKGGTEAFF,TRBJ1-1,TRBV20-1
CASSTGDSPIRGYTF,TRBJ1-2,TRBV6-1
CASSLGQGKETQYF,TRBJ2-5,TRBV5-1
CASSPLSRGAGANVLTF,TRBJ2-6,TRBV5-1
CATSDSRESTQYF,TRBJ2-5,TRBV24-1
CASSQIANTEAFF,TRBJ1-1,TRBV14
CASSPSGQGEHYGYTF,TRBJ1-2,TRBV28
CASSLPTGSPYEQYF,TRBJ2-7,TRBV27
CSARAGGTVNTEAFF,TRBJ1-1,TRBV20-1
CASSLGARGGEQYF,TRBJ2-7,TRBV7-6
CASSVQTSGGTDTQYF,TRBJ2-3,TRBV2
CASRTGAGIQYF,TRBJ2-4,TRBV7-9
CASSFSSGGGNEQFF,TRBJ2-1,TRBV7-8
CASSKSGEETQYF,TRBJ2-5,TRBV18
CATSRAGEGTDTQYF,TRBJ2-3,TRBV15
CASSPTGDHTEAFF,TRBJ1-1,TRBV4-3
CSARDRGQGASPLHF,TRBJ1-6,TRBV20-1
CASSLGPGDGYTF,TRBJ1-2,TRBV7-2
CSAGRGAPETQYF,TRBJ2-5,TRBV20-1
CASSVAGGTYNEQFF,TRBJ2-1,TRBV9
CASHTGGVSGANVLTF,TRBJ2-6,TRBV6-5
CASSRDRVSYNEQFF,TRBJ2-1,TRBV7-2
CSVDRIQRGSSYNEQFF,TRBJ2-1,TRBV29-1
CASRKQTGTSGSDTQYF,TRBJ2-3,TRBV11-3
CSATGTGVYNEQFF,TRBJ2-1,TRBV29-1
CASSLSGTGAQYF,TRBJ2-5,TRBV7-9
CATRMGDPSTDTQYF,TRBJ2-3,TRBV6-2/TRBV6-3
CASGLAGFYNEQFF,TRBJ2-1,TRBV4-3
CASRPLGGAREAFF,TRBJ1-1,TRBV5-1
CASSSRGPDTQYF,TRBJ2-3,TRBV7-2
CASSQDLWGVGGYTF,TRBJ1-2,TRBV4-2
CASSADTSSGNTIYF,TRBJ1-3,TRBV5-1
CASSLVGNEQFF,TRBJ2-1,TRBV13
CASSYSITSGGLGSYNEQFF,TRBJ2-1,TRBV6-2/TRBV6-3
CASSSSGGSYNEQFF,TRBJ2-1,TRBV6-2/TRBV6-3
CASSLVSPDRGIGNIQYF,TRBJ2-4,TRBV7-6
CSSSSGSRVHGYTF,TRBJ1-2,TRBV7-2
CASSFMAGLAKNIQYF,TRBJ2-4,TRBV5-1
CASSTPNQETQYF,TRBJ2-5,TRBV27
CASSRTGTGELFF,TRBJ2-2,TRBV5-1
CASRIGGSDTQYF,TRBJ2-3,TRBV7-2
CASSLRPGGSHSYEQYF,TRBJ2-7,TRBV7-2
CSASMVQNIQYF,TRBJ2-4,TRBV20-1
CASTRTGYYGYTF,TRBJ1-2,TRBV12-3/TRBV12-4
CASSQEPQVSYNEQFF,TRBJ2-1,TRBV4-1